This TCR beta chain was sequenced during a study of breast tumors, draining lymph nodes, adjacent tissues. Study-level findings and limits: Luminal-like breast cancer showed significantly greater tumor-nontumor repertoire similarity than basal-like breast cancer did. Compared with lymph nodes, tumors were less diverse; compared with nontumor tissue, more. The lymph node origin of tumor T cells was framed as consistent with a hypothesis, not demonstrated. Most tumor T cells seemingly derive from lymph node, then expand in tumor.

This clonotype came up many times. Its antigen remains unidentified. TCRdb passed the multiplex PCR reads through MiXCR, listing each CDR3 protein once. The sample shows 66,000 or so distinct CDR3 sequences, approximately 47% of them seen only once. The receptor was isolated from a female donor with breast cancer. Some clones in this sample may be carry-over from other donors' samples. The sample consisted of breast tumor tissue.

DNA for the CDR3: TGTGCCAGCAGGCCAGGGACAGCCTATAATTCACCCCTCCACTTT. Translated: CASRPGTAYNSPLHF. The gene calls are TRBV3-1 and TRBJ1-6; TRBD1 matches at 7 bases. The ends lost 6 bases at V and 2 bases at J; junction bases unmatched: 4. The germline V gene encodes CDR1 LGHDT and CDR2 YNNKEL (reference sequence). The CDR3 spans 15 residues.